In its sample, the clone carrying this T cell receptor beta chain was seen many times. As yet, its antigen is unknown. The data stem from a study of CD8+ T cells in alopecia areata. Study results and limitations: With one nonresponder, baseline CD8+ expansion's link to response remains uncertain. Among the top 100, expanded CD8+ clones, as well as scalp clonality, were significantly decreased by tofacitinib. Tissue-resident alphabeta T cells belonging to normal skin likewise get sequenced within scalp specimens.

Treatment given: oral pan-JAK inhibitor, 5-10 mg twice daily. Extracted RNA was reverse transcribed, and the resulting cDNA served as sequencing template. Data came from immunoSEQ multiplex PCR; TCRdb stores just in-frame clones and leaves some out. The table shows 100,000 to 150,000 clones, with over 60% occurring only once. Sequenced here: CD4+ T cells sorted from blood, sampled at week 4, from a patient treated with tofacitinib. The TCR comes from a human donor with alopecia areata.

This chain's CDR3 is CASSPPGLRGGNIQYF. The CDR3 nucleotides are TGTGCCAGCTCACCACCGGGACTAAGAGGCGGAAACATTCAGTACTTC. The chain uses TRBV18 and TRBJ2-4, with 7 bases lining up with TRBD2. After removal of 0 bases from V and 6 bases from J, the junction contained 8 bases not matched to a gene. Per the germline V gene, CDR1 is KGHSH and CDR2 is LQKENI. The CDR3 runs to 16 residues.